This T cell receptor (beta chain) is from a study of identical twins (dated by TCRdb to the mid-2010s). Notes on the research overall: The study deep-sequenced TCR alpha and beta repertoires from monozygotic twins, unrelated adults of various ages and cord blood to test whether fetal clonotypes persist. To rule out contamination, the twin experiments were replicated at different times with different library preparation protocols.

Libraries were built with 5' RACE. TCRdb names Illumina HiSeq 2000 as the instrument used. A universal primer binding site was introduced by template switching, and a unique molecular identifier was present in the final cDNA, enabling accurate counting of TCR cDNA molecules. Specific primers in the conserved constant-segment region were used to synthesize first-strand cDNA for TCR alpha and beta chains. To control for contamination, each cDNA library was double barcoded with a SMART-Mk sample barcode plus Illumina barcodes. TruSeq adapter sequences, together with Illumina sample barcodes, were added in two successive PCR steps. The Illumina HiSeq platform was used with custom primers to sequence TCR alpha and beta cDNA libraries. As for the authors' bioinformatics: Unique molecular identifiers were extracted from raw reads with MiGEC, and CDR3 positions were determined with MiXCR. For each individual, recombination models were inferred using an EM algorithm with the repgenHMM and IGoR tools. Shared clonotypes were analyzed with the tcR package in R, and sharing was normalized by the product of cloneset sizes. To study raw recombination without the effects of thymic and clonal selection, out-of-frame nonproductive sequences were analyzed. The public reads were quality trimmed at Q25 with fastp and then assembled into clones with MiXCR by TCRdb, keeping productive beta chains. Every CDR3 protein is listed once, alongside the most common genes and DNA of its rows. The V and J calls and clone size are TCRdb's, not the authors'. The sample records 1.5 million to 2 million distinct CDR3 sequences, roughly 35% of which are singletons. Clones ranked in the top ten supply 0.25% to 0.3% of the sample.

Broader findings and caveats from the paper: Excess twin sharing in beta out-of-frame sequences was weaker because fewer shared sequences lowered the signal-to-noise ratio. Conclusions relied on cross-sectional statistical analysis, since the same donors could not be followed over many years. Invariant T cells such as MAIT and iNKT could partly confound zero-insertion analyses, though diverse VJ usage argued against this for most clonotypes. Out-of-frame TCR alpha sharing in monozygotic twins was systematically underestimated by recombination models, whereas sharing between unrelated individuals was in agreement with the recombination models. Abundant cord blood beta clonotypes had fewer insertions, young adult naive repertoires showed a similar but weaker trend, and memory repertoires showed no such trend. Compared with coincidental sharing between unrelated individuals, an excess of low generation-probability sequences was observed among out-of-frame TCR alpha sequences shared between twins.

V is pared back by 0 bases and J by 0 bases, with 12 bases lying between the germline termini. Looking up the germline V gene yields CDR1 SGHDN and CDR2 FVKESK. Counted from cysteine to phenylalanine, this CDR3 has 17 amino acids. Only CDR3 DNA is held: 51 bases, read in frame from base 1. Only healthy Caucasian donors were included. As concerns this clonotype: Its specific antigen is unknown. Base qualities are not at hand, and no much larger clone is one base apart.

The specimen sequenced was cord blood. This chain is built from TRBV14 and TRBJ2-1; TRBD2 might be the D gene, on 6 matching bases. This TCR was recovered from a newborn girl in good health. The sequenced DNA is TGTGCCAGCAGCCAAGAGCGGGGCCATCTCTCCTACAATGAGCAGTTCTTC. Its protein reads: CASSQERGHLSYNEQFF.